This TCR beta chain was recorded in a study of T cell repertoires in cytomegalovirus infection. Study at large: Evidence of both CMV infection and a matching HLA type came from public TCR beta signatures.

On this clonotype: Antigen unknown.

Study results and limitations: Cumulative frequency (of public TCR beta family members) identified carriers of CMV plus the relevant HLA. HLA-C-restricted CMV-specific TCR beta clonotypes were dominant in the ex vivo response.

In TCRdb, the reads were re-called with MiXCR into one record per CDR3 protein. This table has more than 650,000 distinct CDR3 sequences, approximately 40% appearing once. This CDR3 region has 11 residues. V lost 1 base and J lost 11, with 8 bases in between. Per germline, CDR1 SGHVS and CDR2 FQNEAQ. The sequenced sample consisted of PBMCs. The sequence derives from a human donor in good health (CMV status not recorded). Some clones in this sample may be carry-over from other donors' samples. V is TRBV7-8 and J is TRBJ1-2; the D is unclear. The CDR3 sequence is CASSLGAWYTF. The CDR3 DNA is TGTGCCAGCAGCTTAGGGGCGTGGTACACCTTC.